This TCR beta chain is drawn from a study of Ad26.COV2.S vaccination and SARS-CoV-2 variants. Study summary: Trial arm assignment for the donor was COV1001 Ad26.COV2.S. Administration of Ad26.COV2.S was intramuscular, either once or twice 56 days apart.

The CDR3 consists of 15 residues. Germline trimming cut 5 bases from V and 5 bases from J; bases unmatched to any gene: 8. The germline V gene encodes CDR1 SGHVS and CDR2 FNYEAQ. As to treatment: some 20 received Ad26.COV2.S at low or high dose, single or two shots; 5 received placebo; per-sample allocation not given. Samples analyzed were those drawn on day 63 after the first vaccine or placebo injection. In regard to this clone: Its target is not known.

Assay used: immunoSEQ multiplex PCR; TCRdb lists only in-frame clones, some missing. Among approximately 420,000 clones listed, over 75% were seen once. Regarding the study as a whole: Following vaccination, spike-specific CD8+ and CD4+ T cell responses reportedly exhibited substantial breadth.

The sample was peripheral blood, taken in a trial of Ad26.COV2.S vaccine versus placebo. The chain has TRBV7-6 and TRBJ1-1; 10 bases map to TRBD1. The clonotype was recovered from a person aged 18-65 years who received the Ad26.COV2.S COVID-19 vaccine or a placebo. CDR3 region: CASSGRQGAKTEAFF. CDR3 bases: TGTGCCAGCAGCGGGAGACAGGGGGCTAAGACTGAAGCTTTCTTT.